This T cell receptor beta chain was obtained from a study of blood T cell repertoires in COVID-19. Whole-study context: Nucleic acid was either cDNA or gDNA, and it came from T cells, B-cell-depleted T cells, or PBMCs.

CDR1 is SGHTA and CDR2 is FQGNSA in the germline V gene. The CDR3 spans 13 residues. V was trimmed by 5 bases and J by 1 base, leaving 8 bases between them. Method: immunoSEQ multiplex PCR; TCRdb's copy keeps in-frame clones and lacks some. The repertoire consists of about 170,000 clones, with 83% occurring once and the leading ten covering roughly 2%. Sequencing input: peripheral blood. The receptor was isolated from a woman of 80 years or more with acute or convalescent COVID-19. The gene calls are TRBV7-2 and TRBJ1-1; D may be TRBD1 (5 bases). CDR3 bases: TGTGCCAGCAGCCTTGACAGGAACACTGAAGCTTTCTTT. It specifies CASSLDRNTEAFF.